This T cell receptor beta chain was recorded in a study of post-analysis software for immune sequencing data. About the study: Several disease courses (relapsing-remitting, secondary progressive and progressive-relapsing) of multiple sclerosis were included.

As to this clonotype: The antigen remains unidentified.

Trimming shortened V by 3 bases and J by 1 base, and 6 bases separated the two germline ends. In germline, CDR1 is KGHSH, CDR2 LQKENI. The CDR3 spans 13 residues. TCR beta cDNA libraries had unique molecular identifiers. A population of about 1 to 11 million T cells gave rise to approximately 530,000 cDNA molecules. TCRdb ran MiXCR on the PCR reads and lists one entry per CDR3 protein. The table records roughly 800,000 distinct CDR3 sequences, 25% to 30% of them present only once. Findings and caveats of the study: The study found significantly lower normalized Chao1 diversity in multiple sclerosis patients than in controls. F measure grouped same-batch samples tightly together. Patients had higher frequencies than controls of roughly 5 TRBV segments, including TRBV5-6, TRBV5-1 and TRBV20-1.

Sequences were obtained from blood. J is TRBJ1-1 and V is TRBV18; D remains ambiguous. This TCR derives from a girl between 5 and 17 years old with multiple sclerosis. The CDR3 reads CASSPKGNTEAFF. CDR3 DNA sequence: TGTGCCAGCTCACCTAAGGGGAACACTGAAGCTTTCTTT.